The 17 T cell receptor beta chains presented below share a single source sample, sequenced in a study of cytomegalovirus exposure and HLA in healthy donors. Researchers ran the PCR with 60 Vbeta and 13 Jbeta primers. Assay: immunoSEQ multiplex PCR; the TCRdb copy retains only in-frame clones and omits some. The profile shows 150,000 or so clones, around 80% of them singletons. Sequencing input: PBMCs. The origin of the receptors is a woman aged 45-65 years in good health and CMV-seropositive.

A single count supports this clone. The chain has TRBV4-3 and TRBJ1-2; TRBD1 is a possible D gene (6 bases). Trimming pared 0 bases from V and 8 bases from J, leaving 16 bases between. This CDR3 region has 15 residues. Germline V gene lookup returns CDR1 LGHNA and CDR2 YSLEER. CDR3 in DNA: TGCGCCAGCAGCCAAGATGTAGGGGGGGCACGGGGCTACACCTTC. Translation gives CASSQDVGGARGYTF.

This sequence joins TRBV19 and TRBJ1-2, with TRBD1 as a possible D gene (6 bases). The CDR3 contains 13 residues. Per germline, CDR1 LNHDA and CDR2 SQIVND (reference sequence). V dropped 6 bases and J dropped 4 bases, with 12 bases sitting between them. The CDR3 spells CASRNLDSYGYTF. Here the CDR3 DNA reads TGTGCCAGTAGGAATTTGGACAGCTATGGCTACACCTTC.

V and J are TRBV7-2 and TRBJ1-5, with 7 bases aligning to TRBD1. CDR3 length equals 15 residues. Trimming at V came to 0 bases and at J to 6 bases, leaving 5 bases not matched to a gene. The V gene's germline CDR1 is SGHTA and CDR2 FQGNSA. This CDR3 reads CASSLAGGFGQPQHF. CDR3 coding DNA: TGTGCCAGCAGCTTAGCAGGGGGCTTTGGTCAGCCCCAGCATTTT.

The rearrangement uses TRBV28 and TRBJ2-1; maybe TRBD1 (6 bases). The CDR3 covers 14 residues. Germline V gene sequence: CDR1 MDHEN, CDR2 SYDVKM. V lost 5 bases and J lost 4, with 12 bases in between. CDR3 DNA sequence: TGTGCCAGCAGTGTTACAGGGCCTTACAATGAGCAGTTCTTC. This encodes CASSVTGPYNEQFF. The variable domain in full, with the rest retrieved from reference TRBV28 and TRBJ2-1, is DVKVTQSSRYLVKRTGEKVFLECVQDMDHENMFWYRQDPGLGLRLIYFSYDVKMKEKGDIPEGYSVSREKKERFSLILESASTNQTSMYLCASSVTGPYNEQFFGPGTRLTVL.

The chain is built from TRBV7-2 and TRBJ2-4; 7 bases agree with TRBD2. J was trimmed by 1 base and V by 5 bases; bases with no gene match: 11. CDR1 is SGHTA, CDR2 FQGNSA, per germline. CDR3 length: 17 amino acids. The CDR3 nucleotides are TGTGCCAGCAGCCCCCAATGGGGGGGGAGGGCCAAAAACATTCAGTACTTC. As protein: CASSPQWGGRAKNIQYF. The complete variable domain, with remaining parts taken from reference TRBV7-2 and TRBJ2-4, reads GAGVSQSPSNKVTEKGKDVELRCDPISGHTALYWYRQSLGQGLEFLIYFQGNSAPDKSGLPSDRFSAERTGGSVSTLTIQRTQQEDSAVYLCASSPQWGGRAKNIQYFGAGTRLSVL.

The DNA for the CDR3 is TGTGCCTGGAGGGGTGTACAGGGGTTCTATGGCTACACCTTC. It translates to CAWRGVQGFYGYTF. The chain couples TRBV30 to TRBJ1-2; 7 bases are shared with TRBD1. Trimming removed 3 bases from V and 4 bases from J; junction bases left unmatched: 8. Germline CDR1 reads GTSNPN; CDR2 reads SVGIG (reference sequence). The CDR3 covers 14 residues.

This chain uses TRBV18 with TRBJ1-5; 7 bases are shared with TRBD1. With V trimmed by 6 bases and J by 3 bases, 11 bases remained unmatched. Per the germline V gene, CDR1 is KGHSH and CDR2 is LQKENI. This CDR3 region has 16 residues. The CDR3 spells CASSRDATGANQPQHF. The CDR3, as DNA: TGTGCCAGCTCGCGGGATGCCACAGGGGCCAATCAGCCCCAGCATTTT.

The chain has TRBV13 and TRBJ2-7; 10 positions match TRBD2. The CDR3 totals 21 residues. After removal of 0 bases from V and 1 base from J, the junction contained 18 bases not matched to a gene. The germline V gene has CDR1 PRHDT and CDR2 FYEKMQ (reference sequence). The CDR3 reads CASSLGRASGRGPRRSYEQYF. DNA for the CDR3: TGTGCCAGCAGCTTAGGCCGGGCTAGCGGGAGAGGGCCCCGCCGGTCCTACGAGCAGTACTTC.

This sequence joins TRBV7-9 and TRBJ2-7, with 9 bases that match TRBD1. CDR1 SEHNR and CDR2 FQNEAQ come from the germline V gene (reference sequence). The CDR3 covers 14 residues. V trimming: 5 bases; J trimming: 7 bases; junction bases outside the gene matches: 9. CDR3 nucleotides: TGTGCCAGCAGCCAGGGGACAGGGAGTCCTGAGCAGTACTTC. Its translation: CASSQGTGSPEQYF.

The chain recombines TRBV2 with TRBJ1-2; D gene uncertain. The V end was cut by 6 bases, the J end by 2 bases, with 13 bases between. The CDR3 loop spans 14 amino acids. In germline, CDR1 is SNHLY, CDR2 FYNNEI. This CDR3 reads CASRELSVNYGYTF. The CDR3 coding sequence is TGTGCCAGCAGAGAACTTTCGGTGAACTATGGCTACACCTTC.

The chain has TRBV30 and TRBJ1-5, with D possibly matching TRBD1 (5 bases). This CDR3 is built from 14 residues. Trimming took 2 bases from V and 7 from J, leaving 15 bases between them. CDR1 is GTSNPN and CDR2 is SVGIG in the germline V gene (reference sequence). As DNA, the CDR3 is TGTGCCTGGAGTCAAGGAGGGGCCGGCCAGCCCCAGCATTTT. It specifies CAWSQGGAGQPQHF.

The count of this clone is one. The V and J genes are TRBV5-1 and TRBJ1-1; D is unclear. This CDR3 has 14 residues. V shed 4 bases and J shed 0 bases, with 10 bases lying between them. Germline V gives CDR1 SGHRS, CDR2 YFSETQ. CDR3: CASSRERVNTEAFF. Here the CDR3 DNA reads TGCGCCAGCAGCCGAGAACGCGTGAACACTGAAGCTTTCTTT.

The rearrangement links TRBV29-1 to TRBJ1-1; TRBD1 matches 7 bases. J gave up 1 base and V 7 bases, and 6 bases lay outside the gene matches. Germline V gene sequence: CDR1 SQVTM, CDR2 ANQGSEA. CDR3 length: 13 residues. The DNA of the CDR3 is TGCAGCGCTGGACAGGCTACGAACACTGAAGCTTTCTTT. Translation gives CSAGQATNTEAFF.

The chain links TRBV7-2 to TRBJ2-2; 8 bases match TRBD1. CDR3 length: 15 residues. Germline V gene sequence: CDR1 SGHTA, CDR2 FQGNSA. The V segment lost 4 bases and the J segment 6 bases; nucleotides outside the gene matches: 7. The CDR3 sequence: CASSSSTGVAGELFF. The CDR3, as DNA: TGTGCCAGCAGCTCGTCGACAGGGGTAGCCGGGGAGCTGTTTTTT.

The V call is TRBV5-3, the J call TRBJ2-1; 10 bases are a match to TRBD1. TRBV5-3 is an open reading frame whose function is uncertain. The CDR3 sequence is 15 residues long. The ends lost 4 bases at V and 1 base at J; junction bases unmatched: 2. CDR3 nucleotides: TGTGCCAGAAGCGGGGGACAGGGGTCCTACAATGAGCAGTTCTTC. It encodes CARSGGQGSYNEQFF.

The CDR3 sequence: CASSSLPNSNNEQFF. DNA of the CDR3: TGTGCCAGCAGTTCCCTCCCGAACAGCAACAATGAGCAGTTCTTC. The gene calls are TRBV6-1 and TRBJ2-1; D gene unclear. Looked up from germline, CDR1 is MNHNS and CDR2 is SASEGT. Trimming stripped 5 bases from V and 5 bases from J, with 16 bases between. The CDR3 is made up of 15 amino acids.

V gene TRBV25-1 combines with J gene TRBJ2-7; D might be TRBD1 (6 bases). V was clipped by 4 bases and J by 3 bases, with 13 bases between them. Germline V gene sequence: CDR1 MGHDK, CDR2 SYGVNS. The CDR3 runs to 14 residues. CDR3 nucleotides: TGTGCCAGCAGTGTATGGGGGCCCCGCTACGAGCAGTACTTC. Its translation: CASSVWGPRYEQYF.